This paragraph covers one TCR beta chain sequence. The entry originates in a study of blood T cell repertoires in COVID-19. Under the authors' procedure: How many nucleated cells were present was estimated from reference gene primer amplification. TCRdb keeps only in-frame clones here, not all; method: immunoSEQ multiplex PCR. The V and J calls and the clone size are those of that table, but D and trimming were determined from the DNA. The sample shows approximately 190,000 clones, approximately 90% of them seen only once. This receptor was identified in a man aged 55 to 69 with active or convalescent COVID-19. Specimen: peripheral blood.

The CDR3 protein is CATAKGGSSYEQYF. DNA of the CDR3: TGTGCCACCGCTAAGGGGGGGAGCTCCTACGAGCAGTACTTC. This chain uses TRBV24-1 with TRBJ2-7; D might be TRBD2 (7 bases). In germline, CDR1 is KGHDR, CDR2 SFDVKD. The CDR3 covers 14 residues. With 9 bases removed from V and 0 bases from J, the gap between germline ends came to 14 bases.